Presented here are 3 T cell receptor beta chains from one specimen sequenced in a study of glioma-infiltrating T cells after dendritic cell vaccination. Only in-frame clones appear in the TCRdb table, and some are missing; sequencing was by immunoSEQ multiplex PCR. The table records tens of thousands of clones, about 80% of them present only once. The time point: after dendritic cell vaccination, including at tumor progression/relapse. This material consisted of blood, taken after dendritic cell vaccination. These receptors were taken from a human donor with glioblastoma.

The rearrangement uses TRBV11-3 and TRBJ2-1; TRBD1 matches at 8 bases. Germline V gene lookup returns CDR1 SGHNT and CDR2 YENEEA. V was clipped by 10 bases and J by 9 bases; unmatched bases: 14. There are 14 residues in the CDR3. This chain's CDR3 is CATSPGQGHSEQFF. DNA for the CDR3: TGTGCCACCTCTCCAGGACAGGGTCATAGTGAGCAGTTCTTC.

The CDR3 spells CASSQEWGVNEKLFF. For the CDR3, the DNA is TGCGCCAGCAGCCAAGAATGGGGAGTTAATGAAAAACTGTTTTTT. This chain uses TRBV4-3 with TRBJ1-4, with D uncertain. CDR1 is LGHNA and CDR2 is YSLEER in the germline V gene. V lost 0 bases and J 4 bases, leaving 9 bases between the germline ends. This CDR3 is built from 15 residues.

This clone was recorded only once. V gene TRBV10-2 combines with J gene TRBJ1-5; D is uncertain. The V gene lost 7 bases and the J gene lost 1 base, with 8 bases spanning the gap. The V gene's germline CDR1 is WSHSY and CDR2 SAAADI. This CDR3 has 13 amino acids. The CDR3 is CASTAGSNQPQHF. The DNA of the CDR3 is TGCGCCAGCACTGCCGGGAGCAATCAGCCCCAGCATTTT.